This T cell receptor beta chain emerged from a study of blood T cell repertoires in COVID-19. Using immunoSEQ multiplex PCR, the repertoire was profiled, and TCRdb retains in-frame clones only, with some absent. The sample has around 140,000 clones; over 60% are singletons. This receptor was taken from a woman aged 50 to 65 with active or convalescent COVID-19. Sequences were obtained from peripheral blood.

In DNA form, the CDR3 reads TGTGCCAGCAGTCAAACCGGGACAGGGTACCAGCAGTACTTC. Protein sequence: CASSQTGTGYQQYF. The rearrangement joins TRBV6-2 or TRBV6-3 to TRBJ2-7, with 9 bases fitting TRBD1. The CDR3 extends over 14 amino acids. The germline V gene encodes CDR1 MNHEY and CDR2 SVGEGT. Trimming at V came to 5 bases and at J to 8 bases, leaving 10 bases not matched to a gene.